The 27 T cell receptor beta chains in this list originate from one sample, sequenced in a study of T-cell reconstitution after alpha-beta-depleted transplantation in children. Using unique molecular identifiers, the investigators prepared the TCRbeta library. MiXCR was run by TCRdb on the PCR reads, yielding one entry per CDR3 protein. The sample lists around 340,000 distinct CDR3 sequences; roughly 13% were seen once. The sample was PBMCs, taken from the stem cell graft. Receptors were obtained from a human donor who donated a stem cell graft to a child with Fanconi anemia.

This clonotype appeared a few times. This CDR3 is CASSLQQGADTQYF. DNA of the CDR3: TGTGCCAGCAGCTTACAGCAGGGGGCAGATACGCAGTATTTT. The chain carries TRBV7-3 and TRBJ2-3, with 7 bases matching TRBD1. Looked up from germline, CDR1 is SGHTA and CDR2 is FQGTGA. The ends lost 2 bases at V and 4 bases at J; junction bases unmatched: 3. The CDR3 runs 14 residues.

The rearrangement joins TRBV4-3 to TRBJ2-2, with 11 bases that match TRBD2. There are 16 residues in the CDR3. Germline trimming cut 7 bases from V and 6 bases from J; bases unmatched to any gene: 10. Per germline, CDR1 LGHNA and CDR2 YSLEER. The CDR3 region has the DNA TGCGCCAGCACCCTGAGCCCTAGCGGGGGGCCCGGGGAGCTGTTTTTT. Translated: CASTLSPSGGPGELFF.

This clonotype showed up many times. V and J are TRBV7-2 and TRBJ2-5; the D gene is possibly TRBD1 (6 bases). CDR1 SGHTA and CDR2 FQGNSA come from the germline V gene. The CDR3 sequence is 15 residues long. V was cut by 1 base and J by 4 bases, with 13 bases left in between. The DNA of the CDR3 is TGTGCCAGCAGCTTAGTATACAGGGACCGAGAGACCCAGTACTTC. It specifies CASSLVYRDRETQYF.

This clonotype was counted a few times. CDR3 DNA: TGTGCCAGCAGTCATGGGAATGAGCAGTTCTTC. Translating gives CASSHGNEQFF. The chain recombines TRBV6-2 or TRBV6-3 with TRBJ2-1; D gene uncertain. The CDR3 runs 11 residues. Per the germline V gene, CDR1 is MNHEY and CDR2 is SVGEGT. V lost 5 bases and J 7 bases, leaving 6 bases between the germline ends.

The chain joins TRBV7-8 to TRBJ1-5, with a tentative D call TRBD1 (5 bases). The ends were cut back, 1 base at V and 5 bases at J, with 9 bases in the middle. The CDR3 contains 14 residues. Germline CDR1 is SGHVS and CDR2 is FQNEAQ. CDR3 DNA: TGTGCCAGCAGCTTAGACAGGCAGGATCAGCCCCAGCATTTT. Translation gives CASSLDRQDQPQHF.

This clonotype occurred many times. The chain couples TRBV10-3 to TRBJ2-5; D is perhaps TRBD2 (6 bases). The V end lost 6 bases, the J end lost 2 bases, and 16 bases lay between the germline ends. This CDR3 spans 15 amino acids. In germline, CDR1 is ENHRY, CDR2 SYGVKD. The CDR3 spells CAIRGVAETQETQYF. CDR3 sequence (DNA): TGTGCCATCAGGGGGGTAGCGGAGACACAAGAGACCCAGTACTTC.

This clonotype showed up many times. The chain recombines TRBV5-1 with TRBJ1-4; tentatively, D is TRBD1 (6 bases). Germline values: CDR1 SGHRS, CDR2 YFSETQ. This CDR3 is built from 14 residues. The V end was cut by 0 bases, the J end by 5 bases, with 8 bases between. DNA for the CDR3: TGCGCCAGCAGCTTGGGGGGGCCGAATGAAAAACTGTTTTTT. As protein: CASSLGGPNEKLFF.

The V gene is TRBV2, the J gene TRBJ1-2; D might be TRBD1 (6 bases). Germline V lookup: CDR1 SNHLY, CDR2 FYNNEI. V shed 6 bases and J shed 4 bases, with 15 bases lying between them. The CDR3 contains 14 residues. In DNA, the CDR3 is TGTGCCAGCAGATCAGTCCAGGGGACCTATGGCTACACCTTC. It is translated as CASRSVQGTYGYTF.

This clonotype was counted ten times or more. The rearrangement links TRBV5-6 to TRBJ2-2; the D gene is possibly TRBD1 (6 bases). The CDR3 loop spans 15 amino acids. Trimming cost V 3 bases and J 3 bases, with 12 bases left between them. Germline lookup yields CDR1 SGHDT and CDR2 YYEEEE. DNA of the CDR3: TGTGCCAGCAGCTACGCAGGGGCCGACACCGGGGAGCTGTTTTTT. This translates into CASSYAGADTGELFF.

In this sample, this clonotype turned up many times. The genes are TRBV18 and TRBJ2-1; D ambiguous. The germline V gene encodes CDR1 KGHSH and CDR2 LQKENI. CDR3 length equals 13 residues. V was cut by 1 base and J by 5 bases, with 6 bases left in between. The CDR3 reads CASSPLDNNEQFF. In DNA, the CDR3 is TGTGCCAGCTCACCACTTGACAACAATGAGCAGTTCTTC.

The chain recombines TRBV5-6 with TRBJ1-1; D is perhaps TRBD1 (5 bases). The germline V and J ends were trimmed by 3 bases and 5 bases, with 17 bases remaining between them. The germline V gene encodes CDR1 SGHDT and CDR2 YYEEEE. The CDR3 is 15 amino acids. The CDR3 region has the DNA TGTGCCAGCAGCTCCCTGGGGCAGGCGGATACTGAAGCTTTCTTT. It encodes CASSSLGQADTEAFF.

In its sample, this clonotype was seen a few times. CDR3 in DNA: TGTGCCTGGAGTGTATATGGCGAGCAGTACTTC. It encodes CAWSVYGEQYF. The V gene is TRBV30, the J gene TRBJ2-7; D not certain. In germline, CDR1 is GTSNPN, CDR2 SVGIG (reference sequence). V gave up 0 bases and J gave up 6 bases, with 6 bases separating them. The CDR3 contains 11 residues.

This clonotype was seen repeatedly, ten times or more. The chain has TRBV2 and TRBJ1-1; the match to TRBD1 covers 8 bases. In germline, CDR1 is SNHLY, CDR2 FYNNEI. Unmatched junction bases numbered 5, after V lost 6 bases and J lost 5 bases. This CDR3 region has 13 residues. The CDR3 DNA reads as TGTGCCAGCAGCGGACAGGGTGCGACTGAAGCTTTCTTT. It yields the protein CASSGQGATEAFF.

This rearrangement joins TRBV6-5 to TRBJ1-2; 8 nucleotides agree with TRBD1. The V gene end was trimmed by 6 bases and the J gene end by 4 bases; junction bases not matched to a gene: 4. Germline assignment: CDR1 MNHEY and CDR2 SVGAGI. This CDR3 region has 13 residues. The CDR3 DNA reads TGTGCCAGCAGAACGGGACAGGCCTATGGCTACACCTTC. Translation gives CASRTGQAYGYTF.

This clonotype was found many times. The CDR3 nucleotides read TGCAGCGTCGACCTCGGACTAAGCACAGATACGCAGTATTTT. This codes for CSVDLGLSTDTQYF. The V call is TRBV29-1, the J call TRBJ2-3, with D possibly being TRBD2 (6 bases). The CDR3 extends over 14 amino acids. The V end lost 6 bases, the J end lost 0 bases, and 13 bases lay between the germline ends. Germline V CDR1 and CDR2: SQVTM, ANQGSEA.

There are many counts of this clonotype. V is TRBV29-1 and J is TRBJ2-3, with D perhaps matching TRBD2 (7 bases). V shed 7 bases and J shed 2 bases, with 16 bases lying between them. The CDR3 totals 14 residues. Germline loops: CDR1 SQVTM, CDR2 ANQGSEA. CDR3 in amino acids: CSGGGQGVTDTQYF. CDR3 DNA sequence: TGCAGCGGGGGGGGCCAGGGAGTCACAGATACGCAGTATTTT.

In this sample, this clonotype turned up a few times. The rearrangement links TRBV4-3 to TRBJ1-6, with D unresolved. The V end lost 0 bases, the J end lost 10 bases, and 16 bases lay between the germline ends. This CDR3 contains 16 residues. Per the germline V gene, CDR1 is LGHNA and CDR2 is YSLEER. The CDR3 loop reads CASSQEYRQASSPLHF. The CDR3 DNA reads TGCGCCAGCAGCCAAGAGTACCGGCAGGCCTCCTCACCCCTCCACTTT.

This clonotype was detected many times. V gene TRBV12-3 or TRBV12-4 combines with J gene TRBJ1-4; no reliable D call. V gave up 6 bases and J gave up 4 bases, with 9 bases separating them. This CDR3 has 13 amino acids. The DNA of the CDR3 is TGTGCCAGCAGGGAGGGCTTTAATGAAAAACTGTTTTTT. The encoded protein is CASREGFNEKLFF.

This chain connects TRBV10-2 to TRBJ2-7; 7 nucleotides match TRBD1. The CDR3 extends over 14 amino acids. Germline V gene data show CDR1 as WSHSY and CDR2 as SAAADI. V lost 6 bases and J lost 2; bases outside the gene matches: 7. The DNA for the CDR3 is TGCGCCAGCAGAGAGACAGGGACGACCTACGAGCAGTACGTC. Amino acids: CASRETGTTYEQYV.

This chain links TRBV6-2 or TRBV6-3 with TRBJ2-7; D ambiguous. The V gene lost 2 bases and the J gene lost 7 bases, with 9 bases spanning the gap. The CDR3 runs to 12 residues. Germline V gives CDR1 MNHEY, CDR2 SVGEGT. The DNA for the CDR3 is TGTGCCAGCAGTTACGATGGTAGAGAGCAGTACTTC. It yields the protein CASSYDGREQYF.

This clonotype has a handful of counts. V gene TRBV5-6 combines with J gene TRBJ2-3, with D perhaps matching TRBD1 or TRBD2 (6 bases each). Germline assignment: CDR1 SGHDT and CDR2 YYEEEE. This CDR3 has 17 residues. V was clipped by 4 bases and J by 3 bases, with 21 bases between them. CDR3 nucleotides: TGTGCCAGCAGCCCGGGGGAACGGGGGCCTTTAACAGATACGCAGTATTTT. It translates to CASSPGERGPLTDTQYF.

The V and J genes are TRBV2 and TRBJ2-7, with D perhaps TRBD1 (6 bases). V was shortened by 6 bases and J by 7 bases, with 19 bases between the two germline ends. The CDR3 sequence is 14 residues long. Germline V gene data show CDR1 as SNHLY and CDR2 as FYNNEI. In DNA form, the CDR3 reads TGTGCCAGCAGAGGAGGTGCAGGGGTGGAAGAGCAGTACTTC. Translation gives CASRGGAGVEEQYF.

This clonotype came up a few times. CDR3 sequence: CASSPTVGGEAFF. CDR3 nucleotide sequence: TGCGCCAGCAGCCCGACAGTGGGGGGTGAAGCTTTCTTT. This chain uses TRBV4-1 with TRBJ1-1; the D gene is possibly TRBD1 (5 bases). CDR3 length: 13 amino acids. V lost 4 bases and J 7 bases, leaving 13 bases between the germline ends. Germline V lookup: CDR1 MGHRA, CDR2 YSYEKL.

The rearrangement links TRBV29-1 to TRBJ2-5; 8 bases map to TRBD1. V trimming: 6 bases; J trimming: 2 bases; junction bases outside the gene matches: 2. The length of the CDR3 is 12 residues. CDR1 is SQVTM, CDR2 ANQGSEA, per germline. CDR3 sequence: CSVDRAQETQYF. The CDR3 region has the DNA TGCAGCGTGGACAGGGCTCAAGAGACCCAGTACTTC.

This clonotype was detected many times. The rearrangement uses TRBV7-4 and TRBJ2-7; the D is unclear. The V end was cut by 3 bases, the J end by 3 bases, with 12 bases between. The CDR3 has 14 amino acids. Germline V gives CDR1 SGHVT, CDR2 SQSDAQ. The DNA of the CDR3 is TGTGCCAGCAGCTTTAAGACAATGATCTACGAGCAGTACTTC. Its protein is CASSFKTMIYEQYF.

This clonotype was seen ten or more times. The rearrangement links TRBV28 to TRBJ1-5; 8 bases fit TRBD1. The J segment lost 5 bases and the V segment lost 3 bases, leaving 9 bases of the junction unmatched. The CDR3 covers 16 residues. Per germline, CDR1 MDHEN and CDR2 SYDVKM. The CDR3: CASSFGITGGYQPQHF. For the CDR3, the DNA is TGTGCCAGCAGTTTCGGGATTACAGGGGGATATCAGCCCCAGCATTTT.

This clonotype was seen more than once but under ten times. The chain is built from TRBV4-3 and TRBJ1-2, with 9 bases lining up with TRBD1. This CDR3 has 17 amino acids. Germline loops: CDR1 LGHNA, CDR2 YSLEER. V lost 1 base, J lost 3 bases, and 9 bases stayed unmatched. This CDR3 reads CASSQAQGAYDYYGYTF. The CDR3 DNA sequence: TGCGCCAGCAGCCAAGCACAGGGGGCTTACGATTACTATGGCTACACCTTC.